Shown below are 23 T cell receptor beta chains from a single sample sequenced in a study of shared clonotypes between healthy human individuals. Clones were sequenced by immunoSEQ multiplex PCR, and TCRdb holds only the in-frame ones, with some missing. The table lists around 2.5 million clones, more than 85% of them singletons. The sample comprised naive CD4+ T cells from PBMCs. Indicated subset: CD45RA+ positively selected. These receptors were collected from a man in his late teens or twenties in good health. Some clones in this sample may be carry-over from other donors' samples.

The CDR3 region has the DNA TGTGCCAGCACCCCGGGAGATGAGCAGTTCTTC. This gives the protein CASTPGDEQFF. The chain carries TRBV28 and TRBJ2-1; tentatively, D is TRBD2 (6 bases). The CDR3 extends over 11 amino acids. The germline V gene encodes CDR1 MDHEN and CDR2 SYDVKM. V was trimmed by 7 bases and J by 8 bases, leaving 9 bases between them.

The chain is built from TRBV2 and TRBJ1-1, with D hard to call. The V and J ends lost 4 bases and 1 base respectively, with 10 bases between them. This CDR3 has 14 residues. Germline V lookup: CDR1 SNHLY, CDR2 FYNNEI. The CDR3: CASSGTLKNTEAFF. The CDR3 DNA sequence: TGTGCCAGCAGTGGAACCCTGAAGAACACTGAAGCTTTCTTT.

The chain links TRBV10-3 to TRBJ2-3; no clear D gene. Trimming shortened V by 4 bases and J by 1 base, and 9 bases separated the two germline ends. The germline gives CDR1 ENHRY, CDR2 SYGVKD. The CDR3 runs 14 residues. The DNA of the CDR3 is TGTGCCATCAGTGTCAGCTGGGGCACAGATACGCAGTATTTT. It specifies CAISVSWGTDTQYF.

In DNA, the CDR3 is TGTGCCAGCAGCTTAGTTTTTCCCCGGGCTAATGAGCAGTTCTTC. It codes for CASSLVFPRANEQFF. This rearrangement joins TRBV7-9 to TRBJ2-1; D ambiguous. Between the trimmed V and J ends, which lost 1 base and 7 bases, there was a span of 14 bases. The CDR3 has 15 amino acids. Per germline, CDR1 SEHNR and CDR2 FQNEAQ (reference sequence). Supplemented by reference TRBV7-9 and TRBJ2-1, the full variable domain reads DTGVSQNPRHKITKRGQNVTFRCDPISEHNRLYWYRQTLGQGPEFLTYFQNEAQLEKSRLLSDRFSAERPKGSFSTLEIQRTEQGDSAMYLCASSLVFPRANEQFFGPGTRLTVL.

J is TRBJ1-1 and V is TRBV28; tentatively, D is TRBD1 (6 bases). Trimming removed 5 bases from V and 4 bases from J, with 17 bases in between. Germline CDR1 MDHEN, CDR2 SYDVKM. This CDR3 contains 15 residues. Here the CDR3 reads CASSPRGGAGTEAFF. CDR3 nucleotide sequence: TGTGCCAGCAGTCCGCGGGGGGGGGCTGGCACTGAAGCTTTCTTT.

V usage is TRBV9 and J usage is TRBJ1-2, with D unresolved. Germline values: CDR1 SGDLS, CDR2 YYNGEE. The length of the CDR3 is 15 residues. The germline V and J ends were trimmed by 3 bases and 0 bases, with 12 bases remaining between them. CDR3 sequence: CASSASGSANYGYTF. CDR3 nucleotide sequence: TGTGCCAGCAGCGCGTCAGGTTCAGCTAACTATGGCTACACCTTC.

On this clone itself: Other DNA variants within this sample encode the same CDR3. The rearrangement links TRBV5-1 to TRBJ2-5; D gene ambiguous. Germline loops: CDR1 SGHRS, CDR2 YFSETQ. Trimming stripped 1 base from V and 5 bases from J, with 6 bases between. The CDR3 has 12 amino acids. The CDR3 is CASSLLKETQYF. In DNA, the CDR3 is TGCGCCAGCAGCTTGCTCAAGGAGACCCAGTACTTC.

The rearrangement joins TRBV2 to TRBJ2-7; D gene unclear. Deletions cut 7 bases from V and 7 bases from J, with 17 bases between. The CDR3 extends over 13 amino acids. Germline V gives CDR1 SNHLY, CDR2 FYNNEI. CDR3 sequence reads: CASTPARHTEQYF. In nucleotides, the CDR3 is TGTGCCAGCACTCCTGCCAGACACACGGAGCAGTACTTC.

The genes are TRBV28 and TRBJ2-3, with 13 positions matching TRBD2. Germline V gene lookup returns CDR1 MDHEN and CDR2 SYDVKM. The CDR3 covers 17 residues. Trimming cost V 4 bases and J 6 bases; bases outside gene matches: 10. This CDR3 is CASSSPRTSGSRDTQYF. In DNA, the CDR3 is TGTGCCAGCAGTTCCCCTCGGACTAGCGGGAGTCGGGATACGCAGTATTTT.

The J gene is TRBJ1-3, the V gene TRBV28; D is perhaps TRBD1 (5 bases). This CDR3 has 15 residues. CDR1 and CDR2 (germline): MDHEN, SYDVKM. The ends were cut back, 3 bases at V and 3 bases at J, with 12 bases in the middle. The CDR3 nucleotides read TGTGCCAGCAGTTTCTCCGGGACTTTTGGAAACACCATATATTTT. This sequence encodes CASSFSGTFGNTIYF.

The V and J genes are TRBV29-1 and TRBJ2-1; 15 bases line up with TRBD2. Germline-derived CDR1 and CDR2 are SQVTM and ANQGSEA. V shed 1 base and J 6 bases; nucleotides not matched to a gene: 13. The length of the CDR3 is 19 residues. CDR3 DNA: TGCAGCGTTGAAGGGACTAGCGGGAGGGCCGCGGTCTGGATCAATGAGCAGTTCTTC. Residues: CSVEGTSGRAAVWINEQFF.

The chain recombines TRBV6-1 with TRBJ2-7; D uncertain. Trimming took off 2 bases at V and 6 bases at J, with 11 bases between the two ends. There are 13 residues in the CDR3. Germline CDR1 MNHNS, CDR2 SASEGT. CDR3 bases: TGTGCCAGCAGTGAACGGCCCTTTCTCGAGCAGTACTTC. Translation: CASSERPFLEQYF.

This chain uses TRBV11-1 with TRBJ2-1; D could derive from TRBD1 or TRBD2 (5 bases each). Germline-derived CDR1 and CDR2 are SGHAT and FQDESV (reference sequence). The CDR3 extends over 13 amino acids. V was pared by 3 bases and J by 4 bases, with 7 bases between. The CDR3 sequence: CASSFEGYNEQFF. CDR3 nucleotide sequence: TGTGCCAGCAGCTTTGAGGGGTACAATGAGCAGTTCTTC.

The chain joins TRBV4-1 to TRBJ2-3; 11 bases agree with TRBD2. The CDR3 contains 15 residues. The germline gives CDR1 MGHRA, CDR2 YSYEKL. Unmatched junction bases numbered 4, after V lost 4 bases and J lost 4 bases. CDR3 region: CASSRSGREADTQYF. The DNA for the CDR3 is TGCGCCAGCAGCCGTAGCGGGAGGGAGGCAGATACGCAGTATTTT.

The V and J genes are TRBV4-1 and TRBJ2-7; D not certain. Germline CDR1 is MGHRA and CDR2 is YSYEKL. V lost 4 bases, J lost 3 bases, and 13 bases lay in between. The CDR3 spans 14 residues. The CDR3 nucleotides are TGCGCCAGCAGCCTAAGAACGGCAGGCTACGAGCAGTACTTC. It codes for CASSLRTAGYEQYF.

This chain connects TRBV5-1 to TRBJ1-4; TRBD1 aligns across 9 bases. Germline CDR1 and CDR2: SGHRS and YFSETQ. Trimming cost V 4 bases and J 7 bases; bases outside gene matches: 8. The CDR3 loop spans 15 amino acids. Here the CDR3 DNA reads TGCGCCAGCAGCGCAGACAGGGGGGGTCGTGAAAAACTGTTTTTT. Encoded protein: CASSADRGGREKLFF.

This sequence joins TRBV28 and TRBJ1-1, with D tentatively TRBD1 (5 bases). The CDR3 is 15 residues long. Trimming cost V 4 bases and J 2 bases, with 14 bases left between them. The germline CDR1 and CDR2 sequences are MDHEN and SYDVKM. CDR3 amino acids: CASSSRTRVNTEAFF. The DNA of the CDR3 is TGTGCCAGCAGTTCAAGAACCAGGGTAAACACTGAAGCTTTCTTT.

The chain is built from TRBV5-1 and TRBJ2-1; 9 nucleotides line up with TRBD2. The CDR3 spans 15 residues. CDR1 and CDR2 from the germline V gene are SGHRS and YFSETQ. The V and J ends lost 7 bases and 5 bases, in that order; junction bases with no gene match: 10. Written as DNA, the CDR3 is TGCGCCAGCTCGGAAAAGACTAGCGGAAACAATGAGCAGTTCTTC. Amino acids: CASSEKTSGNNEQFF.

Of note for this clone: The same CDR3 also results from other DNA sequences found in this sample. The chain couples TRBV11-1 to TRBJ2-5; tentatively, D is TRBD2 (5 bases). Germline CDR1 SGHAT, CDR2 FQDESV (reference sequence). V shed 1 base and J shed 5 bases, with 8 bases lying between them. This CDR3 is 13 amino acids long. CDR3 protein: CASSLGLQETQYF. The DNA for the CDR3 is TGTGCCAGCAGCTTAGGACTACAGGAGACCCAGTACTTC.

The V gene is TRBV15, the J gene TRBJ1-5; D uncertain. The CDR3 is 18 amino acids. CDR1 and CDR2 (germline): LNHNV, YYDKDF (reference sequence). Trimming pared 3 bases from V and 0 bases from J, leaving 18 bases between. CDR3 nucleotide sequence: TGTGCCACCAGCAGCCCCCATAAAAGACCGAATAGCAATCAGCCCCAGCATTTT. Protein sequence: CATSSPHKRPNSNQPQHF.

V usage is TRBV5-1 and J usage is TRBJ2-7; maybe TRBD2 (6 bases). Per the germline V gene, CDR1 is SGHRS and CDR2 is YFSETQ. The CDR3 spans 14 residues. The V end lost 0 bases, the J end lost 6 bases, and 13 bases lay between the germline ends. The CDR3 nucleotides are TGCGCCAGCAGCTTGGAGGCAGGGAGGTCCGAGCAGTACTTC. Protein: CASSLEAGRSEQYF.

CDR3 sequence reads: CASSLDAGLRAFF. The CDR3 DNA is TGTGCCAGCAGCTTAGACGCAGGGTTACGGGCTTTCTTT. The chain is built from TRBV7-9 and TRBJ1-1; weak D call: TRBD1 (5 bases). The CDR3 sequence is 13 residues long. The germline V and J ends were trimmed by 1 base and 11 bases, with 14 bases remaining between them. Germline V gene sequence: CDR1 SEHNR, CDR2 FQNEAQ (reference sequence). Drawing the rest from reference TRBV7-9 and TRBJ1-1, the complete variable domain is DTGVSQNPRHKITKRGQNVTFRCDPISEHNRLYWYRQTLGQGPEFLTYFQNEAQLEKSRLLSDRFSAERPKGSFSTLEIQRTEQGDSAMYLCASSLDAGLRAFFGQGTRLTVV.

This sequence joins TRBV6-1 and TRBJ1-5; 7 nucleotides agree with TRBD1. CDR1 and CDR2 (germline): MNHNS, SASEGT. Trimming took 7 bases from V and 4 from J; bases not matched to a gene: 7. This CDR3 region has 14 residues. This chain's CDR3 is CASTLNRGNQPQHF. DNA for the CDR3: TGTGCCAGCACCCTCAACAGGGGAAATCAGCCCCAGCATTTT.